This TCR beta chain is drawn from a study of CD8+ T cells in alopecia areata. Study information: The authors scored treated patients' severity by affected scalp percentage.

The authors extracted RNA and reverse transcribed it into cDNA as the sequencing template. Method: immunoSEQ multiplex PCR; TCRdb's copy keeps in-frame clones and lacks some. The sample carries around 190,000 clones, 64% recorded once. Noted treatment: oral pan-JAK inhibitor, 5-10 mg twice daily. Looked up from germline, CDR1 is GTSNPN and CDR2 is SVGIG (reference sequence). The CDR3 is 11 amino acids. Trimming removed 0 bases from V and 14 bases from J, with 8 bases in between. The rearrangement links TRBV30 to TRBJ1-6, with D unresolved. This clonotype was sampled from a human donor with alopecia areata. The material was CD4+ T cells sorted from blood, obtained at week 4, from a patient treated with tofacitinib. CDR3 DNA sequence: TGTGCCTGGAGTGTAGGGTACACCCTCCACTTT. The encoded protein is CAWSVGYTLHF.